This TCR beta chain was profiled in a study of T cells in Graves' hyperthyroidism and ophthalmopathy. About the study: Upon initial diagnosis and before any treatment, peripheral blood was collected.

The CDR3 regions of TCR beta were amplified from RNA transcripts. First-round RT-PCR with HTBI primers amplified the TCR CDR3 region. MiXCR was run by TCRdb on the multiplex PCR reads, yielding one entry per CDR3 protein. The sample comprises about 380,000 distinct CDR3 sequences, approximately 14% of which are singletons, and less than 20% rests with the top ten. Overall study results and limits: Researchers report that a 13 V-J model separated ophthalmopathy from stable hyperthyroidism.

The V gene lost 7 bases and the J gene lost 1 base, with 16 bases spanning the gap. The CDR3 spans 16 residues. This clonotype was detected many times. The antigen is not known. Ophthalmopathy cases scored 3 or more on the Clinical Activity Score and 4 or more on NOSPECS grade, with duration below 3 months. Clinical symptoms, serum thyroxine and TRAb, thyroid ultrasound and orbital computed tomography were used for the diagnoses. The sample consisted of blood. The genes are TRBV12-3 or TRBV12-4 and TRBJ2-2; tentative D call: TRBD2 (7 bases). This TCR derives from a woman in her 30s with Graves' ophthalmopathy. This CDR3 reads CASTIPGGMNTGELFF. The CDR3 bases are TGTGCCAGCACCATTCCGGGGGGCATGAACACCGGGGAGCTGTTTTTT.